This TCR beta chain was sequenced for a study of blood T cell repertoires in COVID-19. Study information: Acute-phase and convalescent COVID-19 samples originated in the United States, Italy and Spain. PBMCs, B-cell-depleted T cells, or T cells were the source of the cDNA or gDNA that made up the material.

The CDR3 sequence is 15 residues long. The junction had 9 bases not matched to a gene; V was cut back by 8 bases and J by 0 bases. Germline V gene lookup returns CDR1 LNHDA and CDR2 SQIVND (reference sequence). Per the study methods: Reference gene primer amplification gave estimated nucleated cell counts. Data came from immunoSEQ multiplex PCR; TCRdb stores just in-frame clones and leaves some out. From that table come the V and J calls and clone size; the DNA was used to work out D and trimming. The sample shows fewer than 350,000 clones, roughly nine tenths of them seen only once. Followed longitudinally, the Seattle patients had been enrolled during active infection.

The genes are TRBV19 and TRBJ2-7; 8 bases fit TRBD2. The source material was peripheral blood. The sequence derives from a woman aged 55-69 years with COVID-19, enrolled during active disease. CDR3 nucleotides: TGTGCCAGTCCTCCGGGGGGGGCGAGCTCCTACGAGCAGTACTTC. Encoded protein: CASPPGGASSYEQYF.